What follows are 4 T cell receptor beta chains derived from one specimen sequenced in a study of CD8 T cells in Susac syndrome. Reverse transcription used roughly 0.45 to 1 ug RNA and random hexamers. From the immunoSEQ multiplex PCR reads, TCRdb called clonotypes with MiXCR, one entry per CDR3 protein. Altogether roughly 52,000 distinct CDR3 sequences are present, around 95% being singletons, with the ten largest covering less than 0.8%. Sequencing was carried out using CD8+ T cells from PBMCs. The receptors come from a human donor with Susac syndrome.

The chain is built from TRBV12-3 or TRBV12-4 and TRBJ2-7, with D perhaps matching TRBD1 (6 bases). V lost 4 bases and J lost 5, with 12 bases in between. This CDR3 is built from 13 residues. CDR3 loop: CASSYAGDHEQYF. CDR3 DNA sequence: TGTGCCAGCAGTTATGCAGGGGACCACGAGCAGTACTTC.

V gene TRBV3-1 combines with J gene TRBJ2-4; perhaps TRBD2 as D (6 bases). Trimming took off 0 bases at V and 8 bases at J, with 8 bases between the two ends. In germline, CDR1 is LGHDT, CDR2 YNNKEL (reference sequence). There are 13 residues in the CDR3. CDR3 nucleotides: TGTGCCAGCAGCCAAGACGGGGGTGACATTCAGTACTTC. Amino acid sequence: CASSQDGGDIQYF. The complete variable domain, with remaining parts taken from reference TRBV3-1 and TRBJ2-4, reads DTAVSQTPKYLVTQMGNDKSIKCEQNLGHDTMYWYKQDSKKFLKIMFSYNNKELIINETVPNRFSPKSPDKAHLNLHINSLELGDSAVYFCASSQDGGDIQYFGAGTRLSVL.

This sequence joins TRBV30 and TRBJ1-2; weak D call: TRBD1 (5 bases). V was trimmed by 3 bases and J by 2 bases, leaving 16 bases between them. Germline-derived CDR1 and CDR2 are GTSNPN and SVGIG (reference sequence). The CDR3 runs 15 residues. The CDR3 sequence: CAWREMGLPNYGYTF. CDR3 sequence (DNA): TGTGCCTGGAGGGAAATGGGACTCCCCAACTATGGCTACACCTTC.

The chain is built from TRBV4-3 and TRBJ2-7; 9 bases agree with TRBD2. Unmatched junction bases numbered 7, after V lost 4 bases and J lost 3 bases. In germline, CDR1 is LGHNA, CDR2 YSLEER. The CDR3 contains 15 residues. The CDR3 sequence: CASSPGLAGFYEQYF. CDR3 DNA: TGCGCCAGCAGCCCGGGGCTAGCGGGATTCTACGAGCAGTACTTC.